This TCR beta chain was profiled in a study of T cell responses to AZD1222 COVID-19 vaccine. Across the whole study: Second doses that came at about 4 or about 12 weeks were put together. Study results and limitations: The breadth and depth of Spike-specific TCRs increased once two AZD1222 doses had been given. Most donors were white British and more were female, and clonal diversity was possibly underestimated.

This clone was observed a handful of times. What it binds is unknown. The protocol was immunoSEQ multiplex PCR, while the TCRdb copy is restricted to in-frame clones and leaves out a portion. In the table there are tens of thousands of clones, approximately 88% of which are singletons. The CDR3 spans 17 residues. Looked up from germline, CDR1 is MDHEN and CDR2 is SYDVKM. V lost 6 bases, J lost 4 bases, and 12 bases stayed unmatched. This TCR derives from an adult in good health. The starting material was peripheral blood, obtained on day 0 of AZD1222 vaccination. The rearrangement links TRBV28 to TRBJ2-2; 9 nucleotides align to TRBD2. The CDR3 nucleotides read TGTGCCAGCAGACCTAGCGGGACCGACTTTCCCACCGGGGAGCTGTTTTTT. Translating gives CASRPSGTDFPTGELFF.